This T cell receptor (beta chain) emerged from a study of glioma-infiltrating T cells after dendritic cell vaccination. Turning to the study itself: Treatment, given 2003 to 2012, was autologous tumor lysate-pulsed dendritic cell vaccination.

The PCR used 60 V beta and 13 J beta primers. Generated by immunoSEQ multiplex PCR, the TCRdb table keeps only in-frame clones and is missing some. The table has tens of thousands of clones, more than 75% seen once. This clonotype originated in a human donor with glioblastoma. Material: blood, obtained before dendritic cell vaccination.

CDR3 DNA sequence: TGTGCCAGCTCTGAGGGGACTAGCGGGGGTGGGGAGCAGTTCTTC. As protein: CASSEGTSGGGEQFF. The V gene is TRBV27, the J gene TRBJ2-1; 14 bases are a match to TRBD2. V shed 8 bases and J 10 bases; nucleotides not matched to a gene: 10. Germline V gene lookup returns CDR1 MNHEY and CDR2 SMNVEV (reference sequence). This CDR3 has 15 residues.